These 30 T cell receptor beta chains originate from one sample sequenced in a study of cytomegalovirus exposure and HLA in healthy donors. The primer mix had 60 Vbeta and 13 Jbeta primers. Assay used: immunoSEQ multiplex PCR; TCRdb lists only in-frame clones, some missing. There are over 70,000 clones in the sample; around four fifths occur only once, and 3% lies in the top ten. The sample consisted of PBMCs. All receptors come from a man between 45 and 60 years old in good health and CMV-seropositive.

The genes are TRBV11-3 and TRBJ2-3, with TRBD2 matching 8 bases. The trim removed 5 bases at V and 3 bases at J, leaving 13 bases unmatched. The CDR3 has 17 residues. Germline CDR1 SGHNT, CDR2 YENEEA. The CDR3 is CASSPSRIAGRTDTQYF. As DNA, the CDR3 is TGTGCCAGCAGCCCCAGCCGTATAGCGGGAAGAACAGATACGCAGTATTTT.

The chain employs TRBV7-3 and TRBJ2-5; 10 nucleotides line up with TRBD2. Judging by the DNA end, TRBJ2-7 fits better; the J call may be wrong. Germline values: CDR1 SGHTA, CDR2 FQGTGA. The CDR3 is 13 residues long. DNA of the CDR3: TGTGCCAGCAGCTTAGGACTAGCGGACGAGCAGTACTTC. It codes for CASSLGLADEQYF.

CDR3 bases: TGCGCCAGCAGCCAAGATTGGGGGACAGTGTCCTACGAGCAGTACTTC. It yields the protein CASSQDWGTVSYEQYF. This chain connects TRBV4-3 to TRBJ2-7; TRBD1 matches at 7 bases. This CDR3 contains 16 residues. Germline-derived CDR1 and CDR2 are LGHNA and YSLEER. With V trimmed by 0 bases and J by 1 base, 6 bases remained unmatched.

This sequence joins TRBV11-3 and TRBJ1-4; 10 positions agree with TRBD1. CDR1 is SGHNT, CDR2 YENEEA, per germline. This CDR3 spans 16 amino acids. The V segment lost 4 bases and the J segment 5 bases; nucleotides outside the gene matches: 7. The CDR3 region has the DNA TGTGCCAGCAGCTCCCAACGGGGACAGGGGAATGAAAAACTGTTTTTT. Its translation: CASSSQRGQGNEKLFF.

V and J are TRBV5-6 and TRBJ2-1; 13 nucleotides align to TRBD2. Germline CDR1 and CDR2: SGHDT and YYEEEE. Trimming cost V 1 base and J 8 bases; bases outside gene matches: 6. This CDR3 region has 16 residues. CDR3 coding DNA: TGTGCCAGCAGCTTGCGGGGACTAGCGGGAAAGGATGAGCAGTTCTTC. Its protein product is CASSLRGLAGKDEQFF.

The V gene is TRBV4-1, the J gene TRBJ2-2, with 7 nucleotides matching TRBD2. V lost 1 base and J lost 7; bases outside the gene matches: 12. Per germline, CDR1 MGHRA and CDR2 YSYEKL. The CDR3 has 17 amino acids. Here the CDR3 DNA reads TGCGCCAGCAGCCAAGCCTCTCGCGGGAGCTTGGACGGGGAGCTGTTTTTT. Translating gives CASSQASRGSLDGELFF.

The rearrangement joins TRBV19 to TRBJ2-5, with 13 bases that match TRBD2. The CDR3 is made up of 15 amino acids. The ends lost 4 bases at V and 4 bases at J; junction bases unmatched: 3. CDR1 LNHDA and CDR2 SQIVND come from the germline V gene (reference sequence). As DNA, the CDR3 is TGTGCCAGTAGTAGGGGACTAGCGGGAACAGAGACCCAGTACTTC. The encoded protein is CASSRGLAGTETQYF.

This chain links TRBV2 with TRBJ2-7; 7 bases fit TRBD2. Germline CDR1 reads SNHLY; CDR2 reads FYNNEI. V gave up 2 bases and J gave up 2 bases; unmatched junction bases: 9. The CDR3 is made up of 16 amino acids. Here the CDR3 reads CASSEYGGGLPYEQYF. DNA for the CDR3: TGTGCCAGCAGTGAATATGGGGGAGGGCTCCCCTACGAGCAGTACTTC.

The rearrangement links TRBV27 to TRBJ2-7, with 11 bases lining up with TRBD2. The V and J ends lost 3 bases and 3 bases, in that order; junction bases with no gene match: 7. Germline CDR1 MNHEY, CDR2 SMNVEV (reference sequence). The length of the CDR3 is 16 residues. Here the CDR3 reads CASSFLFSGRVYEQYF. The CDR3, as DNA: TGTGCCAGCAGTTTCCTCTTTAGCGGGAGGGTCTACGAGCAGTACTTC.

The chain links TRBV6-6 to TRBJ2-2; TRBD1 aligns across 7 bases. This CDR3 contains 14 residues. V trimming: 5 bases; J trimming: 3 bases; junction bases outside the gene matches: 3. Germline CDR1 and CDR2: MNHNY and SVGAGI (reference sequence). This chain's CDR3 is CASSDRAYTGELFF. CDR3 sequence (DNA): TGTGCCAGCAGTGACAGGGCTTACACCGGGGAGCTGTTTTTT.

This clone was seen a single time. The gene calls are TRBV19 and TRBJ2-1; D is unclear. Germline CDR1 is LNHDA and CDR2 is SQIVND (reference sequence). The CDR3 consists of 13 residues. V was cut by 7 bases and J by 0 bases, with 7 bases left in between. CDR3 amino acids: CASTMSSYNEQFF. The CDR3 nucleotides read TGTGCCAGTACGATGAGCTCCTACAATGAGCAGTTCTTC.

The chain joins TRBV7-2 to TRBJ2-7; D perhaps matches TRBD2 (6 bases). V was cut by 1 base and J by 2 bases, with 15 bases left in between. This CDR3 comprises 16 residues. CDR1 and CDR2 (germline): SGHTA, FQGNSA. In nucleotides, the CDR3 is TGTGCCAGCAGCTTAGATGGCTTAGCGGAAACCTACGAGCAGTACTTC. It encodes CASSLDGLAETYEQYF.

This chain links TRBV30 with TRBJ2-7, with a weak D call TRBD2 (6 bases). The CDR3 runs to 13 residues. Trimming stripped 0 bases from V and 3 bases from J, with 9 bases between. Germline CDR1 reads GTSNPN; CDR2 reads SVGIG (reference sequence). In DNA form, the CDR3 reads TGTGCCTGGAGTGTACTAGCAGTCTACGAGCAGTACTTC. It encodes CAWSVLAVYEQYF. Drawing the rest from reference TRBV30 and TRBJ2-7, the complete variable domain is SQTIHQWPATLVQPVGSPLSLECTVEGTSNPNLYWYRQAAGRGLQLLFYSVGIGQISSEVPQNLSASRPQDRQFILSSKKLLLSDSGFYLCAWSVLAVYEQYFGPGTRLTVT.

The rearrangement links TRBV5-1 to TRBJ1-2; 7 positions match TRBD1. In germline, CDR1 is SGHRS, CDR2 YFSETQ. The V gene end was trimmed by 4 bases and the J gene end by 5 bases; junction bases not matched to a gene: 8. The CDR3 contains 14 residues. CDR3 DNA sequence: TGCGCCAGCAGCGACGGCGGGACAGCGTATGGCTACACCTTC. It translates to CASSDGGTAYGYTF.

The chain recombines TRBV29-1 with TRBJ1-1, with TRBD1 matching 8 bases. This CDR3 spans 13 amino acids. Germline trimming cut 8 bases from V and 1 base from J; bases unmatched to any gene: 6. From germline, CDR1 is SQVTM and CDR2 ANQGSEA. The CDR3 here is CSSLGTGNTEAFF. In DNA form, the CDR3 reads TGCAGCTCCTTAGGGACAGGGAACACTGAAGCTTTCTTT.

This clone was counted a few times. This chain uses TRBV21-1 with TRBJ2-7; the tabulated D call, TRBD1, remains unverified against the DNA. TRBV21-1 is a recognized pseudogene. This CDR3 has 16 amino acids. As DNA, the CDR3 is TGTGCCAGCAGCACCGACCGGGACAGGGGGTTATGCGAGCAGTACTTC. The encoded protein is CASSTDRDRGLCEQYF.

This chain links TRBV7-9 with TRBJ2-5, with 13 nucleotides matching TRBD2. The CDR3 totals 19 residues. CDR1 is SEHNR, CDR2 FQNEAQ, per germline (reference sequence). V trimming: 4 bases; J trimming: 4 bases; junction bases outside the gene matches: 15. CDR3 DNA: TGTGCCAGCAGCTCCCCCAAACCAGGACTAGCGGGAGCGGGAGAGACCCAGTACTTC. Its translation is CASSSPKPGLAGAGETQYF.

The chain has TRBV7-3 and TRBJ1-1, with TRBD1 identical over 7 bases. Germline CDR1 reads SGHTA; CDR2 reads FQGTGA. There are 12 residues in the CDR3. J was trimmed by 5 bases and V by 5 bases; bases with no gene match: 2. The CDR3 reads CASSQGGTEAFF. The CDR3 DNA reads TGTGCCAGCAGCCAGGGGGGAACTGAAGCTTTCTTT.

The CDR3 DNA is TGTGCCAGCAGCGGGTTCGGAGAGACCCAGTACTTC. Protein sequence: CASSGFGETQYF. V usage is TRBV9 and J usage is TRBJ2-5; D remains ambiguous. The V gene lost 3 bases and the J gene lost 4 bases, with 7 bases spanning the gap. In germline, CDR1 is SGDLS, CDR2 YYNGEE. The CDR3 has 12 residues. Full variable domain (rest looked up from reference TRBV9 and TRBJ2-5): DSGVTQTPKHLITATGQRVTLRCSPRSGDLSVYWYQQSLDQGLQFLIQYYNGEERAKGNILERFSAQQFPDLHSELNLSSLELGDSALYFCASSGFGETQYFGPGTRLLVL.

The chain employs TRBV5-5 and TRBJ2-5; 8 nucleotides match TRBD1. V shed 4 bases, J shed 11 bases, and the junction held 13 bases outside the gene matches. The CDR3 runs 14 residues. Germline loops: CDR1 SGHKS, CDR2 YYEKEE (reference sequence). In nucleotides, the CDR3 is TGTGCCAGCAGCCAGCAGACGGACAGGGTAAAGCAGTACTTC. Protein product: CASSQQTDRVKQYF. Full variable domain (outside the CDR3, taken from reference TRBV5-5 and TRBJ2-5): DAGVTQSPTHLIKTRGQQVTLRCSPISGHKSVSWYQQVLGQGPQFIFQYYEKEERGRGNFPDRFSARQFPNYSSELNVNALLLGDSALYLCASSQQTDRVKQYFGPGTRLLVL.

The V gene is TRBV28, the J gene TRBJ2-1; TRBD2 aligns across 9 bases. Germline assignment: CDR1 MDHEN and CDR2 SYDVKM. V shed 6 bases and J 4 bases; nucleotides not matched to a gene: 4. The CDR3 sequence is 14 residues long. Here the CDR3 DNA reads TGTGCCAGCAGCCAAACTAGCGGGTACAATGAGCAGTTCTTC. Protein product: CASSQTSGYNEQFF. Together with reference TRBV28 and TRBJ2-1, the CDR3 gives the full variable domain: DVKVTQSSRYLVKRTGEKVFLECVQDMDHENMFWYRQDPGLGLRLIYFSYDVKMKEKGDIPEGYSVSREKKERFSLILESASTNQTSMYLCASSQTSGYNEQFFGPGTRLTVL.

The rearrangement joins TRBV18 to TRBJ2-6, with a tentative D call TRBD1 (5 bases). V was trimmed by 2 bases and J by 0 bases, leaving 14 bases between them. The CDR3 contains 18 residues. Germline V gene data show CDR1 as KGHSH and CDR2 as LQKENI. CDR3 DNA: TGTGCCAGCTCACCATATAGAGCAGGGCCCTCTGGGGCCAACGTCCTGACTTTC. It translates to CASSPYRAGPSGANVLTF.

The chain combines TRBV18 with TRBJ2-7, with 7 positions matching TRBD2. The germline V gene has CDR1 KGHSH and CDR2 LQKENI. The ends lost 1 base at V and 3 bases at J; junction bases unmatched: 6. CDR3 size: 15 residues. CDR3 sequence: CASSPLTSLSYEQYF. CDR3 nucleotides: TGTGCCAGCTCACCACTGACTAGCCTGAGCTACGAGCAGTACTTC.

This sequence joins TRBV29-1 and TRBJ2-3; 10 nucleotides align to TRBD2. The J segment lost 0 bases and the V segment lost 6 bases, leaving 6 bases of the junction unmatched. The CDR3 consists of 15 residues. Germline-derived CDR1 and CDR2 are SQVTM and ANQGSEA. CDR3 sequence: CSVVGLAASTDTQYF. The DNA for the CDR3 is TGCAGCGTAGTAGGACTAGCGGCTAGCACAGATACGCAGTATTTT.

This clone was seen once. The chain has TRBV4-1 and TRBJ2-1; D is unresolved. V lost 4 bases and J lost 5, with 18 bases in between. This CDR3 is 16 amino acids long. The V gene's germline CDR1 is MGHRA and CDR2 YSYEKL. Here the CDR3 DNA reads TGCGCCAGCAGCCGGCCCGCAGAAGCGAGGAACAATGAGCAGTTCTTC. This encodes CASSRPAEARNNEQFF.

The chain combines TRBV2 with TRBJ2-2, with TRBD1 identical over 11 bases. J was trimmed by 5 bases and V by 1 base; bases with no gene match: 3. The CDR3 loop spans 16 amino acids. Germline-derived CDR1 and CDR2 are SNHLY and FYNNEI. The CDR3 coding sequence is TGTGCCAGCAGTGAAGGGACAGGGGGCTGGACCGGGGAGCTGTTTTTT. Its translation: CASSEGTGGWTGELFF. Looking up the rest from reference TRBV2 and TRBJ2-2 gives the full variable domain: EPEVTQTPSHQVTQMGQEVILRCVPISNHLYFYWYRQILGQKVEFLVSFYNNEISEKSEIFDDQFSVERPDGSNFTLKIRSTKLEDSAMYFCASSEGTGGWTGELFFGEGSRLTVL.

This sequence joins TRBV15 and TRBJ2-3, with TRBD2 matching 7 bases. The V gene end was trimmed by 0 bases and the J gene end by 4 bases; junction bases not matched to a gene: 7. Germline CDR1 is LNHNV and CDR2 is YYDKDF (reference sequence). The CDR3 has 16 amino acids. The CDR3 DNA follows: TGTGCCACCAGCAGAGATCTTCCAGCGGGATCAGATACGCAGTATTTT. This gives the protein CATSRDLPAGSDTQYF.

The rearrangement joins TRBV5-4 to TRBJ2-1, with 7 bases matching TRBD1. This CDR3 is built from 13 residues. The germline CDR1 and CDR2 sequences are SGHNT and YYREEE (reference sequence). The V and J ends lost 4 bases and 8 bases, in that order; junction bases with no gene match: 6. The CDR3 DNA sequence: TGTGCCAGCAGCCAACAGGGGACGCATGAGCAGTTCTTC. It yields the protein CASSQQGTHEQFF.

This clone came up a few times. J is TRBJ2-5 and V is TRBV15; D is ambiguous. V gave up 4 bases and J gave up 1 base, with 7 bases separating them. The CDR3 runs 13 residues. From germline, CDR1 is LNHNV and CDR2 YYDKDF (reference sequence). CDR3 bases: TGTGCCACCAGCATGTTATCCCAAGAGACCCAGTACTTC. Encoded protein: CATSMLSQETQYF.

This clone was seen a few times. The CDR3 nucleotides read TGTGCCAGCAGCTTATCTGGGGGAGGAGATACGCAGTATTTT. Translated, it gives CASSLSGGGDTQYF. The chain combines TRBV7-6 with TRBJ2-3; the D gene is possibly TRBD2 (6 bases). CDR3 length equals 14 residues. Germline CDR1 and CDR2: SGHVS and FNYEAQ. The V gene lost 2 bases and the J gene lost 5 bases, with 11 bases spanning the gap. Combining the CDR3 with reference TRBV7-6 and TRBJ2-3 gives the whole variable domain GAGVSQSPRYKVTKRGQDVALRCDPISGHVSLYWYRQALGQGPEFLTYFNYEAQQDKSGLPNDRFSAERPEGSISTLTIQRTEQRDSAMYRCASSLSGGGDTQYFGPGTRLTVL.